Listed below are T cell receptor beta chains from one sample, sequenced in a study of T cells in Graves' hyperthyroidism and ophthalmopathy. One entry per CDR3 protein results from TCRdb running MiXCR on the multiplex PCR reads. The table includes hundreds of thousands of distinct CDR3 sequences, roughly 13% detected once. Specimen: blood. The receptors shown here come from a woman aged 30 to 39 with Graves' hyperthyroidism. Each CDR3 is given with its conserved first and last residue. Clone size is shown for a subset of rows, as once, few, many or a class of expanded clone.

V	size	length	J	CDR3
TRBV18	many	15	TRBJ2-1	CASSPSNSDWGEQFF
TRBV7-2	few	16	TRBJ2-3	CASSFSASGIADTQYF
TRBV28	-	16	TRBJ1-2	CASSLNPTGFISGYTF
TRBV7-9	many	16	TRBJ2-3	CASSPEQRYGTDTQYF
TRBV6-5	-	17	TRBJ2-7	CASSFGGTQGDIYEQYF
TRBV4-1	-	17	TRBJ1-1	CASSQDLRARLNTEAFF
TRBV2	-	15	TRBJ2-2	CASSEGTSEIRELFF
TRBV9	-	13	TRBJ2-4	CASSVSPQSIQYF
TRBV30	-	13	TRBJ1-5	CAWEPGNNQPQHF
TRBV30	few	14	TRBJ2-3	CAWSVPGKLNTQYF